The 15 T cell receptor beta chains below all came from one sample that was sequenced in a study of PD-1 blockade in classical Hodgkin lymphoma. Method: immunoSEQ multiplex PCR; TCRdb's copy keeps in-frame clones and lacks some. The sample lists 4,000 to 4,500 clones; about four fifths were seen once. Every single patient, without exception, relapsed after autologous stem cell transplantation, and brentuximab vedotin exposure varied. The specimen was peripheral blood mononuclear cells (PBMCs), collected at baseline. These TCRs come from a human donor with classical Hodgkin lymphoma.

This clone was found a few times. V and J are TRBV5-6 and TRBJ2-1; unclear D gene. The CDR3 totals 16 residues. V lost 0 bases and J 3 bases, leaving 13 bases between the germline ends. The germline V gene encodes CDR1 SGHDT and CDR2 YYEEEE. CDR3: CASSLELGGLYNEQFF. CDR3 bases: TGTGCCAGCAGCTTGGAACTGGGCGGCCTCTACAATGAGCAGTTCTTC. Combining the CDR3 with reference TRBV5-6 and TRBJ2-1 gives the whole variable domain DAGVTQSPTHLIKTRGQQVTLRCSPKSGHDTVSWYQQALGQGPQFIFQYYEEEERQRGNFPDRFSGHQFPNYSSELNVNALLLGDSALYLCASSLELGGLYNEQFFGPGTRLTVL.

As DNA, the CDR3 is TGTGCCAGCAGCCCCGGACAGGGGAACACTGAAGCTTTCTTT. Translating it yields CASSPGQGNTEAFF. The chain couples TRBV5-4 to TRBJ1-1; the match to TRBD1 covers 8 bases. Unmatched junction bases numbered 3, after V lost 4 bases and J lost 1 base. Germline CDR1 reads SGHNT; CDR2 reads YYREEE (reference sequence). CDR3 size: 14 residues. Full variable domain (rest looked up from reference TRBV5-4 and TRBJ1-1): ETGVTQSPTHLIKTRGQQVTLRCSSQSGHNTVSWYQQALGQGPQFIFQYYREEENGRGNFPPRFSGLQFPNYSSELNVNALELDDSALYLCASSPGQGNTEAFFGQGTRLTVV.

This chain links TRBV28 with TRBJ2-1; 11 nucleotides line up with TRBD2. Germline-derived CDR1 and CDR2 are MDHEN and SYDVKM. V dropped 6 bases and J dropped 0; count of bases not matched to a gene: 4. The CDR3 runs to 16 residues. CDR3 bases: TGTGCCAGCAGGACTAGCGGGACGAGCTCCTACAATGAGCAGTTCTTC. It translates to CASRTSGTSSYNEQFF.

The gene calls are TRBV28 and TRBJ2-1, with D tentatively TRBD2 (5 bases). The CDR3 sequence is 13 residues long. The V end was cut by 6 bases, the J end by 4 bases, with 10 bases between. Germline CDR1 and CDR2: MDHEN and SYDVKM. In DNA form, the CDR3 reads TGTGCCAGCAGCCCAAGACTATACAATGAGCAGTTCTTC. Amino acids: CASSPRLYNEQFF. The complete variable domain, with remaining parts taken from reference TRBV28 and TRBJ2-1, reads DVKVTQSSRYLVKRTGEKVFLECVQDMDHENMFWYRQDPGLGLRLIYFSYDVKMKEKGDIPEGYSVSREKKERFSLILESASTNQTSMYLCASSPRLYNEQFFGPGTRLTVL.

The chain joins TRBV7-8 to TRBJ2-1; D is unclear. In germline, CDR1 is SGHVS, CDR2 FQNEAQ. CDR3 length: 15 residues. V was cut by 2 bases and J by 4 bases, with 12 bases left in between. The CDR3, as DNA: TGTGCCAGCAGCTTACAGGATTTGGGGTACAATGAGCAGTTCTTC. Amino acids: CASSLQDLGYNEQFF.

The chain recombines TRBV5-6 with TRBJ2-5; no clear D gene. The CDR3 has 13 amino acids. Germline V gene data show CDR1 as SGHDT and CDR2 as YYEEEE. V dropped 1 base and J dropped 2 bases, with 6 bases sitting between them. CDR3 protein: CASSLRQQETQYF. The CDR3 DNA reads as TGTGCCAGCAGCTTGAGGCAGCAAGAGACCCAGTACTTC. Supplemented by reference TRBV5-6 and TRBJ2-5, the full variable domain reads DAGVTQSPTHLIKTRGQQVTLRCSPKSGHDTVSWYQQALGQGPQFIFQYYEEEERQRGNFPDRFSGHQFPNYSSELNVNALLLGDSALYLCASSLRQQETQYFGPGTRLLVL.

The chain has TRBV6-1 and TRBJ2-1, with D hard to call. Per germline, CDR1 MNHNS and CDR2 SASEGT. This CDR3 spans 11 amino acids. The V gene lost 6 bases and the J gene lost 6 bases, with 6 bases spanning the gap. DNA for the CDR3: TGTGCCAGCAGCCTTAGCAATGAGCAGTTCTTC. It yields the protein CASSLSNEQFF.

In this sample, this clone turned up once. This chain uses TRBV28 with TRBJ2-5; weak D call: TRBD2 (5 bases). The CDR3 consists of 17 residues. The V gene's germline CDR1 is MDHEN and CDR2 SYDVKM. The germline V and J ends were trimmed by 3 bases and 2 bases, with 19 bases remaining between them. This chain's CDR3 is CASSFVRGAKMQETQYF. In DNA, the CDR3 is TGTGCCAGCAGTTTTGTCCGGGGAGCCAAGATGCAAGAGACCCAGTACTTC.

V and J are TRBV27 and TRBJ2-7; the D call may be TRBD1 or TRBD2 (5 bases each). The CDR3 contains 16 residues. The germline CDR1 and CDR2 sequences are MNHEY and SMNVEV (reference sequence). Trimming left V 1 base short and J 3 bases short, with 16 bases between. CDR3 region: CASSLLTRDGNYEQYF. CDR3 in DNA: TGTGCCAGCAGTTTATTGACACGGGACGGAAACTACGAGCAGTACTTC.

The V gene is TRBV28, the J gene TRBJ2-1; D perhaps matches TRBD1 (6 bases). The CDR3 has 14 residues. V lost 4 bases and J lost 6, with 13 bases in between. CDR1 MDHEN and CDR2 SYDVKM come from the germline V gene. CDR3 residues: CASSSLDSPNEQFF. CDR3 sequence (DNA): TGTGCCAGCAGTTCCCTGGACAGCCCCAATGAGCAGTTCTTC.

The J gene is TRBJ2-7, the V gene TRBV13, with D tentatively TRBD2 (6 bases). Germline V lookup: CDR1 PRHDT, CDR2 FYEKMQ (reference sequence). Deletions cut 5 bases from V and 2 bases from J, with 13 bases between. This CDR3 is 14 amino acids long. This chain's CDR3 is CASSPRDWTYEQYF. CDR3 sequence (DNA): TGTGCCAGCAGCCCCCGGGACTGGACCTACGAGCAGTACTTC.

The chain couples TRBV25-1 to TRBJ1-4, with a possible D match to TRBD1 (5 bases). V was clipped by 2 bases and J by 2 bases, with 15 bases between them. This CDR3 spans 17 amino acids. Germline lookup yields CDR1 MGHDK and CDR2 SYGVNS. The DNA of the CDR3 is TGTGCCAGCAGTGAACGGCCGGGGCCGGCGACTAATGAAAAACTGTTTTTT. This sequence encodes CASSERPGPATNEKLFF.

The V gene is TRBV19, the J gene TRBJ2-7; TRBD1 matches 9 bases. The CDR3 extends over 15 amino acids. Germline lookup yields CDR1 LNHDA and CDR2 SQIVND (reference sequence). The J segment lost 4 bases and the V segment lost 5 bases, leaving 9 bases of the junction unmatched. The CDR3 spells CASSYGTGFSYEQYF. CDR3 nucleotide sequence: TGTGCCAGTAGTTACGGGACAGGGTTTTCGTACGAGCAGTACTTC.

The rearrangement joins TRBV6-5 to TRBJ2-1, with TRBD2 identical over 11 bases. The germline gives CDR1 MNHEY, CDR2 SVGAGI. This CDR3 is 16 amino acids long. The ends lost 0 bases at V and 5 bases at J; junction bases unmatched: 3. The CDR3 is CASSYSTSGADNEQFF. Written as DNA, the CDR3 is TGTGCCAGCAGTTACTCGACTAGCGGGGCTGACAATGAGCAGTTCTTC.

The chain is built from TRBV6-5 and TRBJ2-3; D may be TRBD2 (7 bases). The CDR3 extends over 15 amino acids. Germline V CDR1 and CDR2: MNHEY, SVGAGI. Trimming removed 10 bases from V and 1 base from J, with 18 bases in between. In DNA form, the CDR3 reads TGTGCCACCGAGGGGGGCGGGGGAGGCACAGATACGCAGTATTTT. Translating it yields CATEGGGGGTDTQYF.